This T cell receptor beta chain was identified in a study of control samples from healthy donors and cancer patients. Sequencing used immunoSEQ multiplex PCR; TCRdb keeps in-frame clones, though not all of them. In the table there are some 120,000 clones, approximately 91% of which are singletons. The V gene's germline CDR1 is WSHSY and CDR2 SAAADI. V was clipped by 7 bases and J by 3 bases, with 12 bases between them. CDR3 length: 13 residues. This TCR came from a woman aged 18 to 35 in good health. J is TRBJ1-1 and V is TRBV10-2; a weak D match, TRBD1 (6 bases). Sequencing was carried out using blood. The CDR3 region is CASTGGGDTEAFF. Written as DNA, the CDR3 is TGCGCCAGCACTGGGGGCGGGGACACTGAAGCTTTCTTT.